These T cell receptor beta chains were read from a single sample in a study of T cells in Graves' hyperthyroidism and ophthalmopathy. TCRdb fed the multiplex PCR reads into MiXCR, producing one record per CDR3 protein. The data hold 650,000 to 750,000 distinct CDR3 sequences, with 13% to 15% observed a single time. Sequencing was carried out using blood. The source of these receptors is a woman younger than 35 with Graves' hyperthyroidism. CDR3s leave out the opening cysteine and the closing phenylalanine or tryptophan. Not every row has a clone size; where given, it reads once, few, many or a size class.

clone_size	cdr3_length	v_call	j_call	cdr3_aa
many	16	TRBV13	TRBJ2-5	ASSPPGELGTSQETQY
many	11	TRBV11-2	TRBJ2-1	ASSSVVLNEQF
-	14	TRBV18	TRBJ1-2	ASSPKTWGGENGYT
many	15	TRBV12-3/TRBV12-4	TRBJ2-1	ASRPNPGQGAYNEQF
few	14	TRBV6-1	TRBJ2-7	ASSRLRLAGSYEQY
few	12	TRBV7-9	TRBJ2-2	ASSFPGTAGELF
-	15	TRBV7-8	TRBJ2-1	ASSSGLAGVRYNEQF
many	13	TRBV12-3/TRBV12-4	TRBJ1-1	ASSLGDRLNTEAF
few	14	TRBV20-1	TRBJ2-7	SAAPTSYRMGYEQY
few	17	TRBV9	TRBJ2-7	ASIVGPPFVRTGSYEQY
many	19	TRBV11-2	TRBJ2-2	ASSSLGPRLAGGSNTGELF
-	10	TRBV5-6	TRBJ1-2	ASSLPTYGYT
many	18	TRBV5-1	TRBJ2-1	ASSFPGASGRLSAANEQF
many	12	TRBV20-1	TRBJ1-4	SARAVGSNEKLF
few	14	TRBV28	TRBJ2-1	ASSPLRGSGVVNRF
few	13	TRBV24-1	TRBJ2-7	ATSDFADGSYEQY
many	11	TRBV30	TRBJ2-5	AWDLQGRETQY
few	14	TRBV20-1	TRBJ2-1	SANLGLAGGGNEQF
-	14	TRBV7-8	TRBJ2-5	ASSLGLAGDGETQY
-	10	TRBV9	TRBJ1-1	ASQGGISEAF
many	10	TRBV13	TRBJ1-1	ASSLERGEAF
many	11	TRBV28	TRBJ1-1	ASSPGPRRKTF
few	11	TRBV10-1	TRBJ2-7	ASSDPGGHEQY
many	17	TRBV7-3	TRBJ2-3	ASSLVGPLSGRGTDTQY
-	9	TRBV7-3	TRBJ2-7	ASTLAYEQY
few	11	TRBV24-1	TRBJ2-1	ATSAPGGNEQF
-	13	TRBV6-1	TRBJ2-2	ASNTGTGETGELF
many	13	TRBV12-3/TRBV12-4	TRBJ2-7	ASSRTTGSSYEQY
few	12	TRBV7-9	TRBJ2-3	ASSRGGGADTQY
-	12	TRBV30	TRBJ2-7	AWSQARGWYEQY
many	11	TRBV10-3	TRBJ1-1	AISEISGSEAF
-	12	TRBV5-1	TRBJ2-2	ASCEGSDTGELF
-	11	TRBV6-4	TRBJ2-5	ASIEPGPETQY
many	14	TRBV6-1	TRBJ2-7	ASKVSGLAGWYEQY
many	11	TRBV2	TRBJ2-1	AFKGQGHNEQF
many	9	TRBV20-1	TRBJ2-2	SASSPGELF
few	14	TRBV6-2/TRBV6-3	TRBJ2-7	ASSLTGTGYTYEQY